These T cell receptor beta chains were read from a single sample in a study of tumor and adjacent non-tumor tissue in lung cancer. TCRdb reprocessed the multiplex PCR reads via MiXCR and lists one record per CDR3 protein. The sample has 80,000 to 130,000 distinct CDR3 sequences; 65% are singletons. Sequencing used distant non-tumor lung tissue. Receptors originate from a man aged 25 to 40 with non-small cell lung cancer. CDR3s include the opening cysteine and the closing phenylalanine or tryptophan. A D gene is named only where the DNA matches it firmly. The size entry is marked missing in some rows and otherwise reads once, few, many or a size class.

v_gene: TRBV20-1
abundance: -
d_gene: -
j_gene: TRBJ2-3
CDR3aa: CSATGKRTDTQYF
CDR3nt: TGCAGTGCCACGGGAAAGAGAACAGATACGCAGTATTTT

v_gene: TRBV6-5
abundance: many
d_gene: -
j_gene: TRBJ2-7
CDR3aa: CASSYGTGYEQYF
CDR3nt: TGTGCCAGCAGTTACGGGACGGGCTACGAGCAGTACTTC

v_gene: TRBV7-2
abundance: -
d_gene: TRBD1
j_gene: TRBJ2-1
CDR3aa: CASSPRQGDEQFF
CDR3nt: TGTGCCAGCAGCCCCAGACAGGGCGATGAGCAGTTCTTC

v_gene: TRBV7-8
abundance: -
d_gene: -
j_gene: TRBJ1-4
CDR3aa: CASTAAGLEKLFF
CDR3nt: TGTGCCAGTACTGCGGCAGGGCTGGAAAAACTGTTTTTT

v_gene: TRBV20-1
abundance: -
d_gene: -
j_gene: TRBJ2-1
CDR3aa: CRARPRRVMGDNEQFF
CDR3nt: TGCAGAGCTAGACCGCGACGGGTTATGGGGGACAATGAGCAGTTCTTC

v_gene: TRBV11-2
abundance: few
d_gene: -
j_gene: TRBJ2-2
CDR3aa: CASSMVASAGELFF
CDR3nt: TGTGCCAGCAGTATGGTAGCGAGCGCCGGGGAGCTGTTTTTT

v_gene: TRBV7-3
abundance: -
d_gene: TRBD2
j_gene: TRBJ2-6
CDR3aa: CASTSAEKSGRAGSGANVLTF
CDR3nt: TGTGCCAGCACATCAGCGGAAAAAAGCGGGAGGGCGGGTTCTGGGGCCAACGTCCTGACTTTC

v_gene: TRBV5-1
abundance: -
d_gene: TRBD1
j_gene: TRBJ1-1
CDR3aa: CASSRTQGGGTEAFF
CDR3nt: TGCGCCAGCAGCAGAACCCAGGGGGGGGGTACTGAAGCTTTCTTT

v_gene: TRBV14
abundance: many
d_gene: TRBD1
j_gene: TRBJ2-7
CDR3aa: CASSQNRGNEQYF
CDR3nt: TGTGCCAGCAGCCAAAACAGGGGCAACGAGCAGTACTTC

v_gene: TRBV11-2
abundance: -
d_gene: -
j_gene: TRBJ1-1
CDR3aa: CASSLVVLTEAFF
CDR3nt: TGTGCCAGCAGCTTAGTGGTACTGACTGAAGCTTTCTTT